The 14 T cell receptor beta chains in this list originate from one sample, sequenced in a study of blood T cell repertoires in COVID-19. Repertoires were generated with immunoSEQ multiplex PCR, while TCRdb's copy carries only in-frame clones and drops some. The sample contains around 91,000 clones, about 85% of which appear only once. The material sequenced was peripheral blood. The receptor source for this set is a human donor in a cohort sampled during active COVID-19.

The gene calls are TRBV24-1 and TRBJ2-1, with 7 bases identical to TRBD2. Germline values: CDR1 KGHDR, CDR2 SFDVKD. The trim removed 0 bases at V and 9 bases at J, leaving 7 bases unmatched. The CDR3 loop spans 15 amino acids. The chain's CDR3 is CATSDLLLGGGEQFF. CDR3 in DNA: TGTGCCACCAGTGATTTGCTCTTGGGCGGGGGTGAGCAGTTCTTC.

The chain uses TRBV4-2 and TRBJ1-4; D call uncertain. V gave up 4 bases and J gave up 4 bases, with 16 bases separating them. Germline V gene data show CDR1 as LGHNA and CDR2 as YNFKEQ. The CDR3 is 16 residues long. The CDR3 region is CASSLMGSGINEKLFF. In DNA form, the CDR3 reads TGTGCCAGCAGCCTAATGGGGAGCGGGATTAATGAAAAACTGTTTTTT.

A single count supports this clone. The CDR3, as DNA: TGTGCCAGCAGCCCGATGGGGGGACAGGGGTGGAACACTGAAGCTTTCTTT. This sequence encodes CASSPMGGQGWNTEAFF. V and J are TRBV5-4 and TRBJ1-1; 10 bases line up with TRBD1. The V segment lost 4 bases and the J segment 1 base; nucleotides outside the gene matches: 10. CDR3 length: 17 amino acids. Germline V gene data show CDR1 as SGHNT and CDR2 as YYREEE (reference sequence). Full variable domain (missing parts from reference TRBV5-4 and TRBJ1-1): ETGVTQSPTHLIKTRGQQVTLRCSSQSGHNTVSWYQQALGQGPQFIFQYYREEENGRGNFPPRFSGLQFPNYSSELNVNALELDDSALYLCASSPMGGQGWNTEAFFGQGTRLTVV.

The table lists this clone with a count of one. The chain carries TRBV6-5 and TRBJ2-3, with D perhaps TRBD2 (7 bases). CDR3 size: 13 residues. V dropped 8 bases and J dropped 4 bases, with 13 bases sitting between them. Looked up from germline, CDR1 is MNHEY and CDR2 is SVGAGI. The DNA of the CDR3 is TGTGCCAGCGGCGCGGGGGCCTCAGATACGCAGTATTTT. It codes for CASGAGASDTQYF.

The chain uses TRBV7-9 and TRBJ1-4; 7 bases fit TRBD1. The V gene end was trimmed by 5 bases and the J gene end by 5 bases; junction bases not matched to a gene: 8. Germline V gives CDR1 SEHNR, CDR2 FQNEAQ (reference sequence). This CDR3 contains 15 residues. The CDR3 DNA follows: TGTGCCAGCAGCGCTAGACAGGGCCAAAATGAAAAACTGTTTTTT. Its protein product is CASSARQGQNEKLFF.

The genes are TRBV5-4 and TRBJ2-5; a possible D gene is TRBD2 (5 bases). Germline V gene data show CDR1 as SGHNT and CDR2 as YYREEE (reference sequence). There are 14 residues in the CDR3. The V end lost 0 bases, the J end lost 2 bases, and 8 bases lay between the germline ends. For the CDR3, the DNA is TGTGCCAGCAGCTTGGACGGGGAACAAGAGACCCAGTACTTC. This translates into CASSLDGEQETQYF.

The chain is built from TRBV6-6 and TRBJ2-7, with D perhaps matching TRBD1 (6 bases). The V end was cut by 0 bases, the J end by 1 base, with 7 bases between. This CDR3 comprises 14 residues. Germline V gives CDR1 MNHNY, CDR2 SVGAGI (reference sequence). The CDR3 loop reads CASSYSRGSYEQYF. The DNA for the CDR3 is TGTGCCAGCAGTTACTCGAGGGGGTCCTACGAGCAGTACTTC.

This sequence joins TRBV3-1 (or the pseudogene TRBV3-2) and TRBJ2-1; possibly TRBD2 for D (6 bases). The germline gives CDR1 LGHDT, CDR2 YNNKEL (reference sequence). The CDR3 contains 16 residues. The V end was cut by 0 bases, the J end by 9 bases, with 18 bases between. This CDR3 is CASSQDAGCWDCEQFF. The CDR3 DNA reads as TGTGCCAGCAGCCAAGATGCAGGGTGCTGGGACTGTGAGCAGTTCTTC.

The chain employs TRBV23-1 and TRBJ1-2; possible D gene TRBD1, 5 bases. TRBV23-1 is an open reading frame, and its role is uncertain. Trimming pared 6 bases from V and 1 base from J, leaving 9 bases between. This CDR3 has 13 residues. This CDR3 is CASSQGLNYGYTF. The CDR3 coding sequence is TGCGCCAGCAGCCAGGGTCTTAACTATGGCTACACCTTC.

This chain uses TRBV3-1 (or the pseudogene TRBV3-2) with TRBJ1-1, with a tentative D call TRBD1 (6 bases). This CDR3 has 14 amino acids. V lost 7 bases and J 5 bases, leaving 17 bases between the germline ends. Germline values: CDR1 LGHDT, CDR2 YNNKEL (reference sequence). The DNA of the CDR3 is TGTGCCAGCACTTCCTGGGGGGGGCAAACTGAAGCTTTCTTT. Its protein product is CASTSWGGQTEAFF.

This clone was observed a single time. This chain connects TRBV10-2 to TRBJ2-7, with D possibly TRBD1 on 5 matching bases. Trimming left V 6 bases short and J 3 bases short, with 24 bases between. The CDR3 runs to 17 residues. The germline gives CDR1 WSHSY, CDR2 SAAADI. CDR3 nucleotides: TGCGCCAGCAGGGACCCTGACCTATCTTTCAGGGACTACGAGCAGTACTTC. Residues: CASRDPDLSFRDYEQYF.

This clone was recorded once. This rearrangement joins TRBV5-6 to TRBJ2-1, with D possibly matching TRBD1 (5 bases). Per the germline V gene, CDR1 is SGHDT and CDR2 is YYEEEE. Trimming stripped 1 base from V and 2 bases from J, with 10 bases between. The CDR3 runs to 15 residues. CDR3 amino acids: CASSLKDNPYNEQFF. CDR3 DNA sequence: TGTGCCAGCAGCTTGAAGGACAATCCCTACAATGAGCAGTTCTTC.

The chain uses TRBV11-3 and TRBJ2-3; 8 bases map to TRBD2. Germline V CDR1 and CDR2: SGHNT, YENEEA. Germline trimming cut 4 bases from V and 4 bases from J; bases unmatched to any gene: 4. The CDR3 extends over 14 amino acids. The CDR3, as DNA: TGTGCCAGCAGCTCGCGGACTAGCCCAGATACGCAGTATTTT. It specifies CASSSRTSPDTQYF. Using reference TRBV11-3 and TRBJ2-3 for the parts outside the CDR3, the full variable domain is EAGVVQSPRYKIIEKKQPVAFWCNPISGHNTLYWYLQNLGQGPELLIRYENEEAVDDSQLPKDRFSAERLKGVDSTLKIQPAELGDSAVYLCASSSRTSPDTQYFGPGTRLTVL.

The genes are TRBV27 and TRBJ2-3; D remains unclear. V was pared by 6 bases and J by 4 bases, with 14 bases between. The CDR3 extends over 14 amino acids. CDR1 and CDR2 from the germline V gene are MNHEY and SMNVEV (reference sequence). CDR3 residues: CASRTPAVADTQYF. CDR3 nucleotides: TGTGCCAGCAGAACCCCCGCGGTAGCAGATACGCAGTATTTT.